This T cell receptor (beta chain) comes out of a study of CD8 T cells in ankylosing spondylitis (dated by TCRdb to the late 2010s). Looking at the study overall: The study set out to find disease-linked TCR variants by profiling T cell receptor beta repertoires in ankylosing spondylitis patients and healthy donors. The whole study cohort included 85 to 120 healthy donors and 25 or so ankylosing spondylitis patients. Peripheral blood was sampled, and synovial fluid was additionally collected from ankylosing spondylitis patients. The investigation overall reported the following: The disease-linked clones showed a CD8+ phenotype and occurred at relatively low frequencies in peripheral blood. Some motif variants had previously been reported in the synovial fluid and blood of reactive arthritis patients, which suggests shared mechanisms of disease initiation. According to the report, matched synovial fluid samples from ankylosing spondylitis patients were significantly enriched for the disease-linked clones. Blood from ankylosing spondylitis patients appeared to be characterized by a TCR beta motif made up of 8 or 9 highly homologous amino acid variants.

Between the V and J ends, shortened by 1 base and 12 bases respectively, the junction contains 7 bases. Including the terminal cysteine and phenylalanine, the CDR3 comprises 11 residues. Of all the DNA, just the CDR3 is kept, 33 bases in frame from base 1. From a lookup of the germline V gene, CDR1 and CDR2 are SGHAT and FQNNGV. Reads for this sample came from an Illumina MiSeq. Quantitative 5'-RACE with molecular barcodes was the method used to prepare the TCR beta libraries. The study's processing was this. A new computational method, built on a probabilistic model of VDJ rearrangement, was used to identify disease-linked TCR variants. Through fastp at Q25 and MiXCR, TCRdb rebuilt clones from the public reads, retaining in-frame beta chains. Every entry covers one CDR3 protein and lists the most common genes and DNA from its rows. TCRdb's processing, not the authors', yielded these V and J calls. The sample includes 24,000 or so distinct CDR3 sequences, with over 10% observed a single time. Clones ranked in the top ten supply 30% to 45% of the sample.

Points on this clonotype: Its recognized antigen is unknown. Per-base quality was not reported, and no clone a single base away is much larger than it.

The chain is assembled from TRBV11-2 and TRBJ2-1; TRBD2 might be the D gene, on 5 matching bases. The TCR sequence derives from a male donor with ankylosing spondylitis or in good health (not recorded which). What was sequenced was blood. CDR3 protein: CASSLGGLQFF. In nucleotide form, the sequence is TGTGCCAGCAGCTTAGGCGGGTTGCAGTTCTTC.